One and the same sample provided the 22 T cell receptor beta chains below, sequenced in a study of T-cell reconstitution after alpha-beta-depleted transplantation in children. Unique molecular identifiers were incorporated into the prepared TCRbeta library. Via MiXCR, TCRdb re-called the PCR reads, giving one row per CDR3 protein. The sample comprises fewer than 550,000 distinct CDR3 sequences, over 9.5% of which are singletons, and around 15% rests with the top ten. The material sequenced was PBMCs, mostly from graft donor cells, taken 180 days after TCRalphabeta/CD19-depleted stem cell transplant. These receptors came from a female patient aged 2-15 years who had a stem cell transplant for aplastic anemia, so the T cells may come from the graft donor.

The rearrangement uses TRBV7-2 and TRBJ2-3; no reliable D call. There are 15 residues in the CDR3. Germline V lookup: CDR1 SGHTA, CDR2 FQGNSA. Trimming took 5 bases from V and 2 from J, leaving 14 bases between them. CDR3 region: CASSLHLRATDTQYF. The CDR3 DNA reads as TGTGCCAGCAGCCTGCACCTAAGGGCCACAGATACGCAGTATTTT.

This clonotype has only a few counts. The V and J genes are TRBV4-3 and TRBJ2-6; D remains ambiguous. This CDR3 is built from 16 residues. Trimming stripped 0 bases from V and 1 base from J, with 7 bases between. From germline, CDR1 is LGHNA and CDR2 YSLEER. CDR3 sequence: CASSQEGVSGANVLTF. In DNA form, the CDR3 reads TGCGCCAGCAGCCAAGAAGGAGTTTCTGGGGCCAACGTCCTGACTTTC.

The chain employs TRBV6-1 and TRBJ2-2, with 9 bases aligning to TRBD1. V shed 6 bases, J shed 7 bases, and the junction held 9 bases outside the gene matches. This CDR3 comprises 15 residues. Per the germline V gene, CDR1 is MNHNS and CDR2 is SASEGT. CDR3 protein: CASRGNRGRGGELFF. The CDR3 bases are TGTGCCAGCAGGGGTAACAGGGGGCGAGGCGGGGAGCTGTTTTTT.

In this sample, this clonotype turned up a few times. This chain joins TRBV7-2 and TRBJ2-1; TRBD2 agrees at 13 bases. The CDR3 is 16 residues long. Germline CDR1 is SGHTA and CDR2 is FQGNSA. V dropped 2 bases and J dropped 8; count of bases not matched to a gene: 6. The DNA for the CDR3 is TGTGCCAGCAGCTTAAGCCCCGGACTAGCGGGAGATGAGCAGTTCTTC. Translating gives CASSLSPGLAGDEQFF.

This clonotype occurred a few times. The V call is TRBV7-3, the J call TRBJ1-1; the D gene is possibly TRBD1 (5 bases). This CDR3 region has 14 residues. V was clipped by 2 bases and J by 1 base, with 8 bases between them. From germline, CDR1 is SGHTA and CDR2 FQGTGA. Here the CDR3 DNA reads TGTGCCAGCAGCTTATGGGGCAAGAACACTGAAGCTTTCTTT. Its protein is CASSLWGKNTEAFF.

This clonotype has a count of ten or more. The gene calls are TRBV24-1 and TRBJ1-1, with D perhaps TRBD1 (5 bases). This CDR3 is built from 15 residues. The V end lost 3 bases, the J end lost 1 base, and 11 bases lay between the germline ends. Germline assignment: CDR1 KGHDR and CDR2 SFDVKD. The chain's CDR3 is CATSDPRGGNTEAFF. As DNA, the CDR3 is TGTGCCACCAGTGATCCACGCGGGGGGAACACTGAAGCTTTCTTT.

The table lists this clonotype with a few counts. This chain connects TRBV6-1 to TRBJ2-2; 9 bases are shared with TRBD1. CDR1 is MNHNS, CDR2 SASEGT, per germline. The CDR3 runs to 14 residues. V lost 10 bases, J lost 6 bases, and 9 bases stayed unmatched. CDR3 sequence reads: CATETGGRAGELFF. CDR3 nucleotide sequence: TGTGCCACAGAGACAGGGGGAAGGGCCGGGGAGCTGTTTTTT.

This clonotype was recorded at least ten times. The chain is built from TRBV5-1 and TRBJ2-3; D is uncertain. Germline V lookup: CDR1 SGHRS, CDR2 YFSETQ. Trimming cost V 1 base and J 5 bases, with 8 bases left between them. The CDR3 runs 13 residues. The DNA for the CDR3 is TGCGCCAGCAGCTTGAGGGTGAGAGATACGCAGTATTTT. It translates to CASSLRVRDTQYF.

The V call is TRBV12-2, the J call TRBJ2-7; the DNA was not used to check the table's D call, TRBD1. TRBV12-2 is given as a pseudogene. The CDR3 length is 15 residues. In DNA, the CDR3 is TGTGCAAGTCGCTTACCCTACAGGGAGAACTACGAGCAGTACTTC. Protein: CASRLPYRENYEQYF.

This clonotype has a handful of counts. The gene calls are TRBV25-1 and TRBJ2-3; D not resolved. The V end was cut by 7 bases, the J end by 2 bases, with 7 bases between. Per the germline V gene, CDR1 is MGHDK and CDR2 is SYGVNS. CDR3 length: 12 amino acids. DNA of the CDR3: TGTGCCAGCACCACCAACACAGATACGCAGTATTTT. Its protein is CASTTNTDTQYF.

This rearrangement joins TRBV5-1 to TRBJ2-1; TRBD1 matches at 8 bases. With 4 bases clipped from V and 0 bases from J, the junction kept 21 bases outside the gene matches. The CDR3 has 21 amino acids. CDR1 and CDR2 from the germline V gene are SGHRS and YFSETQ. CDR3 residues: CASSVVISGTGRISSYNEQFF. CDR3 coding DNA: TGCGCCAGCAGCGTGGTTATTTCCGGGACAGGTCGTATTAGCTCCTACAATGAGCAGTTCTTC. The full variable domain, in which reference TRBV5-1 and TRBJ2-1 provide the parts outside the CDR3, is KAGVTQTPRYLIKTRGQQVTLSCSPISGHRSVSWYQQTPGQGLQFLFEYFSETQRNKGNFPGRFSGRQFSNSRSEMNVSTLELGDSALYLCASSVVISGTGRISSYNEQFFGPGTRLTVL.

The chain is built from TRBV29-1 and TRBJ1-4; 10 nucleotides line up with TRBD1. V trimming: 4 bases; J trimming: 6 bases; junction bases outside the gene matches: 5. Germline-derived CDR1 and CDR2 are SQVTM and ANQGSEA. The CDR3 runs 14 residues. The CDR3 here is CSVGKTGGDEKLFF. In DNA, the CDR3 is TGCAGCGTTGGGAAGACAGGGGGCGATGAAAAACTGTTTTTT. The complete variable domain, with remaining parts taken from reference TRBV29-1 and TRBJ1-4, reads SAVISQKPSRDICQRGTSLTIQCQVDSQVTMMFWYRQQPGQSLTLIATANQGSEATYESGFVIDKFPISRPNLTFSTLTVSNMSPEDSSIYLCSVGKTGGDEKLFFGSGTQLSVL.

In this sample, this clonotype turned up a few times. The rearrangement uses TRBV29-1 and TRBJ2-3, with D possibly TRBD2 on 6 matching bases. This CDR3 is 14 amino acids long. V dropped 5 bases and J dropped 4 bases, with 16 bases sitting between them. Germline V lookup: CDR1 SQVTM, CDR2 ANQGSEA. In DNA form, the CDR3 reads TGCAGCGTTAGCCGGGACCGGGAGCCAGATACGCAGTATTTT. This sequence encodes CSVSRDREPDTQYF.

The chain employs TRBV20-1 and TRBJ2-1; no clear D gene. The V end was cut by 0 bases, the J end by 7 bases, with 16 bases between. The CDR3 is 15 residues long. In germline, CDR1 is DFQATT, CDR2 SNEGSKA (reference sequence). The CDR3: CSARDQQLPRNEQFF. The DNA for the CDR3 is TGCAGTGCTAGAGATCAGCAGCTCCCTAGGAATGAGCAGTTCTTC.

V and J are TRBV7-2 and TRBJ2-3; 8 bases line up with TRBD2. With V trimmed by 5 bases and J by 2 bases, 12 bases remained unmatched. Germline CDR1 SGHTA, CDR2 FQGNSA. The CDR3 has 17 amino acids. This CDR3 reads CASSPRAGGGATDTQYF. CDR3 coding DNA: TGTGCCAGCAGCCCCAGGGCCGGGGGGGGCGCCACAGATACGCAGTATTTT.

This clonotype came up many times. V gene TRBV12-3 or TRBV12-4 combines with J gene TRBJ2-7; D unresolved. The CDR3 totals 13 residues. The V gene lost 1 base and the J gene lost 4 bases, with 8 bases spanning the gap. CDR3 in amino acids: CASSLDSEYEQYV. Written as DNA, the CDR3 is TGTGCCAGCAGTTTAGATTCGGAATACGAGCAGTACGTC.

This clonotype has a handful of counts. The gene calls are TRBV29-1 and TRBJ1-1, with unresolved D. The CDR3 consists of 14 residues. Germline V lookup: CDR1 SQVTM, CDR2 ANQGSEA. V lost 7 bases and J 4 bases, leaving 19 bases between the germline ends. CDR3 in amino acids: CSAAPGLGPTEAFF. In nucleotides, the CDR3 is TGCAGCGCCGCTCCGGGGTTGGGTCCCACTGAAGCTTTCTTT.

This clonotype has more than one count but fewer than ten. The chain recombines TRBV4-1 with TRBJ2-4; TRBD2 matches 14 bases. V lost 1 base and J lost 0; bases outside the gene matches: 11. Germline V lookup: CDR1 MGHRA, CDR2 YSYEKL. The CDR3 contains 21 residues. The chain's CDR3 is CASSQGPGTSGSYLAKNIQYF. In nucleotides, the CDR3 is TGCGCCAGCAGCCAAGGGCCCGGGACTAGCGGGAGCTACCTAGCCAAAAACATTCAGTACTTC.

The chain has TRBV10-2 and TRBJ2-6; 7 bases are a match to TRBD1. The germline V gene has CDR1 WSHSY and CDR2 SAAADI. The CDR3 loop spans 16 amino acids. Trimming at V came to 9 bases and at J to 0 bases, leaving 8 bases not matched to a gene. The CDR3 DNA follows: TGCGCCAGATCCGGGACAGATCCCTCTGGGGCCAACGTCCTGACTTTC. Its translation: CARSGTDPSGANVLTF.

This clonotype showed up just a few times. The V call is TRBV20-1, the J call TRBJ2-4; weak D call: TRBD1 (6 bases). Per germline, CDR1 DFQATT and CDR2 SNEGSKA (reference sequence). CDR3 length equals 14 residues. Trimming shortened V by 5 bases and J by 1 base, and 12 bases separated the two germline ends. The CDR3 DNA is TGCAGTGCTGCAGGGGTGGTGGCCAAAAACATTCAGTACTTC. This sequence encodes CSAAGVVAKNIQYF.

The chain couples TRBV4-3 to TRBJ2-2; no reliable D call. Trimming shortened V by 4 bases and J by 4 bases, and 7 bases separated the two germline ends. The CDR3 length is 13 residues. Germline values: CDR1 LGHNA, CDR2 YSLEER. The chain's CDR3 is CASSRDLTGELFF. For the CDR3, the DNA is TGCGCCAGCAGCCGCGACCTCACCGGGGAGCTGTTTTTT.

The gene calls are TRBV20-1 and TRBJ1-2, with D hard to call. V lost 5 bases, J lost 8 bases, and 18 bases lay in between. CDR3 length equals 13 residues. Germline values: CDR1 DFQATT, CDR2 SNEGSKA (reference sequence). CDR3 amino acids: CSALTRLMYGYTF. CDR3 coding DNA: TGCAGTGCTTTAACCCGGCTGATGTACGGCTACACCTTC.